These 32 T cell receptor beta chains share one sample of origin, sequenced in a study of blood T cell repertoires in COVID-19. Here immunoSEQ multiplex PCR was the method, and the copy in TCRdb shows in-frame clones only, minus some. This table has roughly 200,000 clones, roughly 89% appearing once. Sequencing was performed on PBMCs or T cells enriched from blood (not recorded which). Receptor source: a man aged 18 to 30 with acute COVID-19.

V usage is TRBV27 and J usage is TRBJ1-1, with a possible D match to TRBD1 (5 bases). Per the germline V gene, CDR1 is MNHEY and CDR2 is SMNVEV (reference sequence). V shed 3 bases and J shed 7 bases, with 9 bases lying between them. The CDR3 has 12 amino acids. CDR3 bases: TGTGCCAGCAGTTTCGGGCAGGGTGAAGCTTTCTTT. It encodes CASSFGQGEAFF.

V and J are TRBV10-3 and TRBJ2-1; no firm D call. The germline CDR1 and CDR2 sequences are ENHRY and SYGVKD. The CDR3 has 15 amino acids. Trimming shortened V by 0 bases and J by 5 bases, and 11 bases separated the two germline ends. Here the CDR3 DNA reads TGTGCCATCAGTGAGTCGACTGCGTTAGACAATGAGCAGTTCTTC. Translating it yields CAISESTALDNEQFF.

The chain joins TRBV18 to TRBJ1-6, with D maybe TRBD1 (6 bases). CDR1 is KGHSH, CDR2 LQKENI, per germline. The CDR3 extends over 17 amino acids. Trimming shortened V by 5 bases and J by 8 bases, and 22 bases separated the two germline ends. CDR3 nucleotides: TGTGCCAGCTCAAAGTCTCTTACAGGGTTCGGAGATTCACCCCTCCACTTT. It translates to CASSKSLTGFGDSPLHF.

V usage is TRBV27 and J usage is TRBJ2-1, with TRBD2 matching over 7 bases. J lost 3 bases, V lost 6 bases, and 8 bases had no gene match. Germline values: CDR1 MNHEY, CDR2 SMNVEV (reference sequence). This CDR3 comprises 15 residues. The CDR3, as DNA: TGTGCCAGCAGGGAAGTTACTAGCGACTACAATGAGCAGTTCTTC. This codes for CASREVTSDYNEQFF.

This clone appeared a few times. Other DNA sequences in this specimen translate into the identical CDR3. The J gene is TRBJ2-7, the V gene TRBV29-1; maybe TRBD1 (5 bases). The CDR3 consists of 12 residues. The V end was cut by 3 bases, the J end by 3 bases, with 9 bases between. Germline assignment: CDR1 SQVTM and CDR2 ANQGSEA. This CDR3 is CSVEGDSYEQYF. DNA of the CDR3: TGCAGCGTTGAGGGTGACAGCTACGAGCAGTACTTC.

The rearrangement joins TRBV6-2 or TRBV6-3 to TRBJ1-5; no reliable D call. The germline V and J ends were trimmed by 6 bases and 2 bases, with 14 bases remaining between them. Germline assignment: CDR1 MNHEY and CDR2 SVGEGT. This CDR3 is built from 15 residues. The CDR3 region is CASSQYRGGNQPQHF. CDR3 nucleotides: TGTGCCAGCAGCCAATATCGGGGAGGCAATCAGCCCCAGCATTTT.

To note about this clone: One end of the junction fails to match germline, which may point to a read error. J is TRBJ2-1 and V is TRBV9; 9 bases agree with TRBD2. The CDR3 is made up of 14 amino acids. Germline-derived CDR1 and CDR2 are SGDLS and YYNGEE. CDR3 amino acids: CASSVWREGREQLF. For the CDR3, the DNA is TGTGCCAGCAGCGTCTGGCGGGAGGGGCGGGAGCAGCTCTTC. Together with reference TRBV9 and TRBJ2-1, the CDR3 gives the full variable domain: DSGVTQTPKHLITATGQRVTLRCSPRSGDLSVYWYQQSLDQGLQFLIQYYNGEERAKGNILERFSAQQFPDLHSELNLSSLELGDSALYFCASSVWREGREQLFGPGTRLTVL.

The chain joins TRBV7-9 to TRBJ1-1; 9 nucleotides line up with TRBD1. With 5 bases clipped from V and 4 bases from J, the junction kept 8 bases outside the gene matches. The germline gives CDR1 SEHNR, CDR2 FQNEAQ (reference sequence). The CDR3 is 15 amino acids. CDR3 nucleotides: TGTGCCAGCAGCCGTCGGGGACAGGGAAGCACTGAAGCTTTCTTT. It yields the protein CASSRRGQGSTEAFF.

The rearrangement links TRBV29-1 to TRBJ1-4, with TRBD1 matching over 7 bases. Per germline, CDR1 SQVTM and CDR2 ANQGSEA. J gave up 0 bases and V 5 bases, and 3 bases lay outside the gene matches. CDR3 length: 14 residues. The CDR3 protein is CSVTTGPTNEKLFF. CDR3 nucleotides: TGCAGCGTTACGACAGGGCCAACTAATGAAAAACTGTTTTTT.

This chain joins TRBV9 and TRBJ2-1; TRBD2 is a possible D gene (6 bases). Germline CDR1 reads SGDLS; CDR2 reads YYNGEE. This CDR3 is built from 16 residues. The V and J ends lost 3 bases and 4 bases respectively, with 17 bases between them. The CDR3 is CASSALVGGTYNEQFF. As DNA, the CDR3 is TGTGCCAGCAGCGCCCTAGTCGGGGGTACTTACAATGAGCAGTTCTTC.

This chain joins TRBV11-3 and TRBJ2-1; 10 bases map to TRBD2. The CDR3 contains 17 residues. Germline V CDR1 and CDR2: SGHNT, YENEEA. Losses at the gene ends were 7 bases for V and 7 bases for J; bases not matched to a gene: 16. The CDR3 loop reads CASTRVTGLARSNEQFF. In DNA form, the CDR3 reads TGTGCCAGCACCCGGGTAACGGGACTAGCGAGATCAAATGAGCAGTTCTTC.

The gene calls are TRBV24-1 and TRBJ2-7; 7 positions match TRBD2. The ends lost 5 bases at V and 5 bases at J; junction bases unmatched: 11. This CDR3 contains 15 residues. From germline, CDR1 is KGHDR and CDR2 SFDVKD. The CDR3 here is CATSGPGGLGDEQYF. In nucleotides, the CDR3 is TGTGCCACCAGTGGTCCGGGAGGCTTGGGCGACGAGCAGTACTTC.

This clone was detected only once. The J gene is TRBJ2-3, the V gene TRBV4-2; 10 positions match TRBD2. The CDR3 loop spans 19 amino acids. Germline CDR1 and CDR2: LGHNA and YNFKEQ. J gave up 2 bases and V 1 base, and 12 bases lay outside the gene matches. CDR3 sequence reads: CASSQAPSGSGRDTDTQYF. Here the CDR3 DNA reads TGTGCCAGCAGCCAAGCCCCTAGCGGGAGTGGTAGGGACACAGATACGCAGTATTTT.

The chain's CDR3 is CASSTGGYEQYF. CDR3 coding DNA: TGTGCCAGCAGTACAGGGGGCTACGAGCAGTACTTC. The chain is built from TRBV6-5 and TRBJ2-7, with 8 bases identical to TRBD1. This CDR3 has 12 residues. Germline V gene data show CDR1 as MNHEY and CDR2 as SVGAGI. J was trimmed by 3 bases and V by 5 bases; bases with no gene match: 0.

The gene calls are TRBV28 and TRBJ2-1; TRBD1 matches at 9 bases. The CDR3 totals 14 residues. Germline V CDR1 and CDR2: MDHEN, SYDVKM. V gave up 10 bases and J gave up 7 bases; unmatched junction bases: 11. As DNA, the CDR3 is TGTGCCACCGAAACCGGGACAGGGTTGAATGAGCAGTTCTTC. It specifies CATETGTGLNEQFF.

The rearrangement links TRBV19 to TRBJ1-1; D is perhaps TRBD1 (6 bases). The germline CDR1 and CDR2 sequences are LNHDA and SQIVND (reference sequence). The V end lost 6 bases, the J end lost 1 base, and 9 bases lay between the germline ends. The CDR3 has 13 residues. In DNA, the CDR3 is TGTGCCAGTAGGCTACAGGGGAACACTGAAGCTTTCTTT. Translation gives CASRLQGNTEAFF.

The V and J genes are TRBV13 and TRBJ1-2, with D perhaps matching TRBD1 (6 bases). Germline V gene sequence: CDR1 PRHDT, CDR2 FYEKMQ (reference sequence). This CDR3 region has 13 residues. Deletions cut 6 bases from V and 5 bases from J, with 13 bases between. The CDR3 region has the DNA TGTGCCAGCAGTCCACAGGGATTTTATGGCTACACCTTC. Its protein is CASSPQGFYGYTF.

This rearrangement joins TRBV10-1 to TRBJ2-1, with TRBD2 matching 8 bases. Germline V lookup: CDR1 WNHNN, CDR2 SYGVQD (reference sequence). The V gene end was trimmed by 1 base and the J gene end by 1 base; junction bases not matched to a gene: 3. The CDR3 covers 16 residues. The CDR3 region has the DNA TGCGCCAGCAGTGAGTTGGCGGGAGGATCCTACAATGAGCAGTTCTTC. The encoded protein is CASSELAGGSYNEQFF.

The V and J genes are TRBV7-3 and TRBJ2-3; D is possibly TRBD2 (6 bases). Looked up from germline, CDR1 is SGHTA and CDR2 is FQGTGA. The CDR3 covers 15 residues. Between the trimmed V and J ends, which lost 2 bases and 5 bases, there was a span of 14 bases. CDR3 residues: CASSLQGRLLDTQYF. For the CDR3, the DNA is TGTGCCAGCAGCTTACAAGGGAGGTTGTTAGATACGCAGTATTTT.

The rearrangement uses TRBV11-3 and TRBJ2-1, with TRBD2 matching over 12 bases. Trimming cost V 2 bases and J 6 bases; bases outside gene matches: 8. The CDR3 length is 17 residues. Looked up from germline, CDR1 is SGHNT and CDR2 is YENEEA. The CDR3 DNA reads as TGTGCCAGCAGCTTAACCCTCGCTAGCGGGAGGGCCAATGAGCAGTTCTTC. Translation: CASSLTLASGRANEQFF.

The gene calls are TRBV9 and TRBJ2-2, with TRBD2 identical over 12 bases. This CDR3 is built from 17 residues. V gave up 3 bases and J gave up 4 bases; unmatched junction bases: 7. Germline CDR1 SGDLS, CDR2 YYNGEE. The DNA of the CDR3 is TGTGCCAGCAGCGAGCGGCTAGCGGGAGGGGGCACCGGGGAGCTGTTTTTT. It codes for CASSERLAGGGTGELFF.

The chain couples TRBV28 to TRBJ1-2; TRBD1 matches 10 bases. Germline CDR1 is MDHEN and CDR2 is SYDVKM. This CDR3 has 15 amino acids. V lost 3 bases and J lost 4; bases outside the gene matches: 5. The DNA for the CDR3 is TGTGCCAGCAGTTTTTGGGGACAGGGGCCCTATGGCTACACCTTC. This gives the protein CASSFWGQGPYGYTF.

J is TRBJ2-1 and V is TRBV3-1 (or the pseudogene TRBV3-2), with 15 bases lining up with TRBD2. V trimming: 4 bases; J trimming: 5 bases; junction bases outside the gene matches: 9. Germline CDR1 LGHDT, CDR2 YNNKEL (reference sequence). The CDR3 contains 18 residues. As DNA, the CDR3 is TGTGCCAGCAGCCGGCCTCCGGGACTAGCGGGAGGCCACAATGAGCAGTTCTTC. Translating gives CASSRPPGLAGGHNEQFF.

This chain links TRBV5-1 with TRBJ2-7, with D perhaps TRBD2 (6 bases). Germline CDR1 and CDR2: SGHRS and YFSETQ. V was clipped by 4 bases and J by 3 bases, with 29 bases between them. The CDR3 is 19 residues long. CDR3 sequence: CASSPGGGGDLNTLYEQYF. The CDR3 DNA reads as TGCGCCAGCAGCCCTGGGGGTGGAGGGGACCTTAACACCCTCTACGAGCAGTACTTC.

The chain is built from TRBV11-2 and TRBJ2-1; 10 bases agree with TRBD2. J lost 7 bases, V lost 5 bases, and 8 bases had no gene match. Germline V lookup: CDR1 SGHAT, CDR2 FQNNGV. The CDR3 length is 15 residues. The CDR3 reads CASSGLSGRVNEQFF. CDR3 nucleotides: TGTGCCAGCAGCGGACTAAGCGGGAGGGTAAATGAGCAGTTCTTC.

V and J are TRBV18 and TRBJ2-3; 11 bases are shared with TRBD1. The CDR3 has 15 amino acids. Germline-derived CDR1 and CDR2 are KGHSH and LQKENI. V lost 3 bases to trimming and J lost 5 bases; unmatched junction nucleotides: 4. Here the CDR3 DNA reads TGTGCCAGCTCACCCGGACAGGGGGCGAGAGATACGCAGTATTTT. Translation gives CASSPGQGARDTQYF.

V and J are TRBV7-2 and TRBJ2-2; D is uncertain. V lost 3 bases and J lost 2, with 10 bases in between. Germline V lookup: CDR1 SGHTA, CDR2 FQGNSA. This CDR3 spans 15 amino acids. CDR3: CASSFGQVNTGELFF. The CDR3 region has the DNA TGTGCCAGCAGCTTCGGCCAGGTTAACACCGGGGAGCTGTTTTTT. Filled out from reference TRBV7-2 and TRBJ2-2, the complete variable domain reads GAGVSQSPSNKVTEKGKDVELRCDPISGHTALYWYRQSLGQGLEFLIYFQGNSAPDKSGLPSDRFSAERTGGSVSTLTIQRTQQEDSAVYLCASSFGQVNTGELFFGEGSRLTVL.

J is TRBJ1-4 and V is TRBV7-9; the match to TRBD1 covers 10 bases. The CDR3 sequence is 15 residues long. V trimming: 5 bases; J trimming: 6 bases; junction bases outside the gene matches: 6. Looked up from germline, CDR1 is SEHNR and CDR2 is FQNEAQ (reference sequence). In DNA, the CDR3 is TGTGCCAGCAGCCCCGGACAGGGGGGAGATGAAAAACTGTTTTTT. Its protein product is CASSPGQGGDEKLFF.

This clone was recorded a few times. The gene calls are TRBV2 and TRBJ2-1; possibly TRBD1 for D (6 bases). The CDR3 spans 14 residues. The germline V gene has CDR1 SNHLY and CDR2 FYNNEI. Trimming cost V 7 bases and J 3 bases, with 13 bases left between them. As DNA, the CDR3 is TGTGCCAGCAAGGTCGCAGGGGTCTACAATGAGCAGTTCTTC. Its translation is CASKVAGVYNEQFF.

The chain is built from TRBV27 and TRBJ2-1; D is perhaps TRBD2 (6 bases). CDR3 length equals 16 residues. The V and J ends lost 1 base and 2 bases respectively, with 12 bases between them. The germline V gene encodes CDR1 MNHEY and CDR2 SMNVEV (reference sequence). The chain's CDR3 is CASSLLSDYTYNEQFF. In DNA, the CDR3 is TGTGCCAGCAGTTTATTATCGGACTATACCTACAATGAGCAGTTCTTC.

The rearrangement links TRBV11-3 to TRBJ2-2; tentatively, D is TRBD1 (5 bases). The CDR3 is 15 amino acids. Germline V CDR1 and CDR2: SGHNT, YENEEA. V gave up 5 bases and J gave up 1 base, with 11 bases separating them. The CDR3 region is CASSPYDRNTGELFF. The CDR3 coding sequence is TGTGCCAGCAGCCCATATGACAGGAACACCGGGGAGCTGTTTTTT.

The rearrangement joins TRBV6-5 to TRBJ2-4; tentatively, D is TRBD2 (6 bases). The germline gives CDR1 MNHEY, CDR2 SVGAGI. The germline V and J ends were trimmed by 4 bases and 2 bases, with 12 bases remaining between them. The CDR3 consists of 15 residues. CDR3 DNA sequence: TGTGCCAGCAGTTCCCACGGGAGTTCCAAAAACATTCAGTACTTC. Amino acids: CASSSHGSSKNIQYF.